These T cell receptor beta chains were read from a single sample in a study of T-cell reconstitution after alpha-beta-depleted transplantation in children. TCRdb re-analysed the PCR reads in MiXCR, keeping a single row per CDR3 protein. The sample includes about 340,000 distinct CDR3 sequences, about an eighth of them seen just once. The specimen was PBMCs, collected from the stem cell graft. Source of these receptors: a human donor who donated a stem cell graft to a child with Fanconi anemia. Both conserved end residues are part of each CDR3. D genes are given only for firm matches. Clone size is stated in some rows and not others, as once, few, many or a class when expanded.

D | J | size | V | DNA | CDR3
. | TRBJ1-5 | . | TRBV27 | TGTGCCAGCAGTACAGAAGGGGGATTGCGGCAGCCCCAGCATTTT | CASSTEGGLRQPQHF
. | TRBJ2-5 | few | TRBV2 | TGTGCCAGCAGTGAAGCGCGTTTTCAAGAGACCCAGTACTTC | CASSEARFQETQYF
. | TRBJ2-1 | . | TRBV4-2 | TGTGCCAGCAGCCAAGATAGGTACCGTTCGACTGAGCAGTTCTTC | CASSQDRYRSTEQFF
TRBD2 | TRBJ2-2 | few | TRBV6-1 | TGTGCCAGCAGCATGGGTGGGAGGGTTGGGCTGTTTTTT | CASSMGGRVGLFF
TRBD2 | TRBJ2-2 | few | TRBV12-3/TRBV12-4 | TGTGCCAGCAGTCGCGGGGGGGCGAACACCGGGGAGCTGTTTTTT | CASSRGGANTGELFF
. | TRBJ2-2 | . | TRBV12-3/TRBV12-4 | TGTGCCAGCAGTTTTCAGGAGCTTACGAACACCGGGGAGCTGTTTTTT | CASSFQELTNTGELFF
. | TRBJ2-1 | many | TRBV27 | TGTGCCAGCAGTTTCCAGGGGAAGTACAATGAGCAGTTCTTC | CASSFQGKYNEQFF
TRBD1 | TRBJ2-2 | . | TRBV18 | TGTGCCAGCTCACCCCAAGGACAGGGTAACACCGGGGAGCTGTTTTTT | CASSPQGQGNTGELFF
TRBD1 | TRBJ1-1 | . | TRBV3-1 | TGTGCCAGCAGTACAGGGGCCCCGATCGAGGTCACTGAAGCTTTCTTT | CASSTGAPIEVTEAFF
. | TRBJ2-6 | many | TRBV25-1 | TGTGCCAGCAGTGAAGGGTATAATGGGGCCAACGTCCTGACTTTC | CASSEGYNGANVLTF
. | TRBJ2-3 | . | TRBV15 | TGTGCCACCAGCAGGGTCGCGGAAGATACGCAGTATTTT | CATSRVAEDTQYF
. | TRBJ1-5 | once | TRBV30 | TGTGCCTGGAGTGTAGGAGCGCGGCAGCCCCAGCATTTT | CAWSVGARQPQHF
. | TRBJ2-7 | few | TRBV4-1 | TGCGCCAGCAGCCAAGGGTTGGGTGGTGCGGGTGAGCAGTACTTC | CASSQGLGGAGEQYF
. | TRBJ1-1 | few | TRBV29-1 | TGCAGCGTAAATCATCAGGGAAATACTGAAGCTTTCTTT | CSVNHQGNTEAFF
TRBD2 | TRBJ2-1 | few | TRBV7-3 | TGTGCCAGCAGCTTCTCCGGGACTAGCGGTGAGCAGTTCTTC | CASSFSGTSGEQFF
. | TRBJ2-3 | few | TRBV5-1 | TGCGCCAGCAGCTTCTCAGGGGTGTATCCAAGTGCAGATACGCAGTATTTT | CASSFSGVYPSADTQYF
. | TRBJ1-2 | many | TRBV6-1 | TGTGCCAGCAGCGAGGCCGGGAGGCAGGTACCGAGAAGCTACACCTTC | CASSEAGRQVPRSYTF
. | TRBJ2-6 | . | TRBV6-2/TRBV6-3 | TGTGCCAGCAGTCCACGACCCGACAGGAGGAGTAGCACTGGGGCCAACGTCCTGACTTTC | CASSPRPDRRSSTGANVLTF
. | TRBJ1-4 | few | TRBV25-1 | TGTGCCAGCAGTGAAGCGTCTAATGAAAAACTGTTTTTT | CASSEASNEKLFF
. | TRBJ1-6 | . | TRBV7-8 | TGTGCCAGCAGCTTAGGTTCAGGGCCCAATTCACCCCTCCACTTT | CASSLGSGPNSPLHF
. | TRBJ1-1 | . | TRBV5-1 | TGCGCCAGCAGCTTCCTAGGACCGCAGAACACTGAAGCTTTCTTT | CASSFLGPQNTEAFF
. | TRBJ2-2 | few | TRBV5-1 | TGCGCCAGCAGCAACGGGGGCGGGGAGCTGTTTTTT | CASSNGGGELFF
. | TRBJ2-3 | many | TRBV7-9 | TGTGCCAGCAGCCCAAAGACTAGAGTGGGAGATACGCAGTATTTT | CASSPKTRVGDTQYF
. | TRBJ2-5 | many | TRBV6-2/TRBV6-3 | TGTGCCAGCAGTTACTCGATAAGGTCCCTCAATTATGGCGTGGAAGAGACCCAGTACTTC | CASSYSIRSLNYGVEETQYF
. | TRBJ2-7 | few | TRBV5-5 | TGTGCCAGCAGGTCCGGGTCCTACGAGCAGTACTTC | CASRSGSYEQYF
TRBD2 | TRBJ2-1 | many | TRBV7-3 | TGTGCCAGCAGCTTAAGTGGAACTAGCGGGGGGTATGAGCAGTTCTTC | CASSLSGTSGGYEQFF
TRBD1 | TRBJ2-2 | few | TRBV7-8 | TGTGCCAGCAGCTTAGCAGGGGGCGGTGTGGCCGGGGAGCTGTTTTTT | CASSLAGGGVAGELFF
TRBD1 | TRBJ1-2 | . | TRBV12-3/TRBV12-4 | TGTGCCAGCAGGCATTCCACAGGGGGCCTAAACTATGGCTACACCTTC | CASRHSTGGLNYGYTF
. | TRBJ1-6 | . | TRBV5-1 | TGCGCCGGCAGCCCCGACAGGAGCTATAATTCACCCCTCCACTTT | CAGSPDRSYNSPLHF
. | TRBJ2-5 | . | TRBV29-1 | TGCAGCGCCTCGGGACATCAAGAGACCCAGTACTTC | CSASGHQETQYF
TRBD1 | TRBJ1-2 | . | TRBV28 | TGTGCCAGCAGGACAGGGAACTATGGCTACACCTTC | CASRTGNYGYTF
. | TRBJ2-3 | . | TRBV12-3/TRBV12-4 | TGTGCCAGCAGTTTGACTACCAACCCGCAGGGGGGGACGCAGTATTTT | CASSLTTNPQGGTQYF
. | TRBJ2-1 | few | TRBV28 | TGTGCCAGCAGACCCCTGGGGGGTCAGGGTGAGCAGTTCTTC | CASRPLGGQGEQFF
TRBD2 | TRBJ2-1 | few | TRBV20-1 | TGCAGTCCAACTAGCGGTGTGGTAGGTGAGCAGTTCTTC | CSPTSGVVGEQFF
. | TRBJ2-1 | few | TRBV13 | TGTGCCAGCAGCCACAGGGGTTGGGAGGCTGAGCAGTTCTTC | CASSHRGWEAEQFF
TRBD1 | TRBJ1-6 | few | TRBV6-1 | TGTGCCAGCCAAGACAGGGGGTCCAATTCACCCCTCCACTTT | CASQDRGSNSPLHF
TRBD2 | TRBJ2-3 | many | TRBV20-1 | TGCAGTGCTAGAGAATCTAGCGGGGGCTATACTACAGATACGCAGTATTTT | CSARESSGGYTTDTQYF
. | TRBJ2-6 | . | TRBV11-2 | TGTGCCAGCAGCTTAGGATGGGGAACTGGGGCCAACGTCCTGACTTTC | CASSLGWGTGANVLTF
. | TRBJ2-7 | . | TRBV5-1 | TGCGCCAGCAGTCCTACAGTCTCTGGCTACGAGCAGTACTTC | CASSPTVSGYEQYF
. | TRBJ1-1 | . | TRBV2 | TGTGCCAGCAGTGGGGAGGGTGGCTATAACACTGAAGCTTTCTTT | CASSGEGGYNTEAFF
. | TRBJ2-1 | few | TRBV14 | TGTGCCAGCAGCCTCTCCCCTGGGAACAATGAGCAGTTCTTC | CASSLSPGNNEQFF
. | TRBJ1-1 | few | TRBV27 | TGTGCCAGCAGTTTAAACAGAGTACTCACTGAAGCTTTCTTT | CASSLNRVLTEAFF
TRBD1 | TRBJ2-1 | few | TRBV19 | TGTGCCAGTAGTATTCAGGGGGACGTGCGCAATGAGCAGTTCTTC | CASSIQGDVRNEQFF
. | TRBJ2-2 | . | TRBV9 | TGTGCCAGCAGCGTAGCGGAGGGGGAGCTGTTTTTT | CASSVAEGELFF
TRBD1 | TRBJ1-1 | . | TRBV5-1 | TGCGCCAGCAGCCCCGGGACAGGGATATTGGACACTGAAGCTTTCTTT | CASSPGTGILDTEAFF
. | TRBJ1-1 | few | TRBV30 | TGTGCCTGGGGTCTTGGGGCCAACACTGAAGCTTTCTTT | CAWGLGANTEAFF
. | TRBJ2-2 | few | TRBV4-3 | TGCGCCAGCAGCCGGGGGGGCGGGGGGAACACCGGGGAGCTGTTTTTT | CASSRGGGGNTGELFF
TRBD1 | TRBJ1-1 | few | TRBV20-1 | TGCAGTGCTAGAGAGGGACAGGGGGCCGCTGAAGCTTTCTTT | CSAREGQGAAEAFF
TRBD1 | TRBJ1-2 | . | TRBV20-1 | TGCAGTGCTAGAACAGGGGGCGAGGATGGCTACACCTTC | CSARTGGEDGYTF
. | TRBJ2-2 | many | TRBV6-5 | TGTGCCAGCAGTTATCGGGCCCTCCCCGGGGAGCTGTTTTTT | CASSYRALPGELFF
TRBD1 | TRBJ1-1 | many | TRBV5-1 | TGCGCCAGCAGCCCTCAGGGGGTCACTGAAGCTTTCTTT | CASSPQGVTEAFF
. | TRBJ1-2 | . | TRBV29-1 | TGCAGCGCCCTGGACAGTCCTGAGCGCACCTTC | CSALDSPERTF
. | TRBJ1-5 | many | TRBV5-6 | TGTGCCAGCAGCTCCCTGACAGTTAGCAATCAGCCCCAGCATTTT | CASSSLTVSNQPQHF
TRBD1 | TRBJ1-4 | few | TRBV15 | TGTGCCACCAGCAAACTGGACAGGGATAATGAAAAACTGTTTTTT | CATSKLDRDNEKLFF
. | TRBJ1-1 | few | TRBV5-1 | TGCGCCAGCAGCCTCCTGGGGGGGCGCGAAACTGAAGCTTTCTTT | CASSLLGGRETEAFF
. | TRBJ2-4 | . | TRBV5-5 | TGTGCCAGCAGCTATCCCCGGGACCCAGACATTCAGTACTTC | CASSYPRDPDIQYF
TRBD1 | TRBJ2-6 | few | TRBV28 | TGTGCCAGCAGCTATACACAGGGGGCACCGATCTCTGGGGCCAACGTCCTGACTTTC | CASSYTQGAPISGANVLTF
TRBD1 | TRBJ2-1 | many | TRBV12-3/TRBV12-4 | TGTGCCAGCAGCCCCGGGACAGCATTCGATGAGCAGTTCTTC | CASSPGTAFDEQFF
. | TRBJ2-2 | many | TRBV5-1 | TGCGCCAGCAGCTTGACCCGAGGGGGGGAGCTGTTTTTT | CASSLTRGGELFF